Presented here are 2 T cell receptor beta chains from one specimen sequenced in a study of CD8 T cells in Susac syndrome. Random hexamers were used to reverse transcribe the RNA input (about 0.5 to 1 ug). TCRdb re-derived calls from the immunoSEQ multiplex PCR reads in MiXCR, one entry per CDR3 protein. The table shows 95,000 to 150,000 distinct CDR3 sequences, with over 90% occurring only once. The sample taken for sequencing was CD4+ T cells from PBMCs. All receptors come from a human donor with Susac syndrome.

The chain recombines TRBV20-1 with TRBJ2-7; D might be TRBD1 or TRBD2, each matching 5 bases. CDR3 length equals 13 residues. V gave up 3 bases and J gave up 11 bases, with 20 bases separating them. The germline V gene encodes CDR1 DFQATT and CDR2 SNEGSKA (reference sequence). In DNA, the CDR3 is TGCAGTGCTAGGTCACCTAGCCAGGGTGTGGAGTACTTC. This translates into CSARSPSQGVEYF.

The chain combines TRBV20-1 with TRBJ2-1; 7 bases are shared with TRBD2. CDR1 and CDR2 from the germline V gene are DFQATT and SNEGSKA (reference sequence). The CDR3 sequence is 14 residues long. Trimming at V came to 4 bases and at J to 5 bases, leaving 8 bases not matched to a gene. This CDR3 reads CSANWAGANNEQFF. DNA of the CDR3: TGCAGTGCTAATTGGGCGGGAGCAAACAATGAGCAGTTCTTC.